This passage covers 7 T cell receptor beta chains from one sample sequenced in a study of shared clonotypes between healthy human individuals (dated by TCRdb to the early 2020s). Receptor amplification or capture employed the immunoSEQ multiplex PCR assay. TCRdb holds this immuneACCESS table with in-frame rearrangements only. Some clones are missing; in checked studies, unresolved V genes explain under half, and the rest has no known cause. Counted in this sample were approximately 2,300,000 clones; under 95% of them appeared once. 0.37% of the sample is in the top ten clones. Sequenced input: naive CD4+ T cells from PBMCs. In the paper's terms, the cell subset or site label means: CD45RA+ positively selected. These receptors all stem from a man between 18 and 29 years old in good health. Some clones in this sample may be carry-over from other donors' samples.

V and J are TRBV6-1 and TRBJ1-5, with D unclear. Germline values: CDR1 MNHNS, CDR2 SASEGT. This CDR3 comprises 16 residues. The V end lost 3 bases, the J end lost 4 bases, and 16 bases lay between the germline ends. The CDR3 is CASSEVGHLANQPQHF. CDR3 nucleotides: TGTGCCAGCAGTGAGGTCGGGCACCTTGCTAATCAGCCCCAGCATTTT.

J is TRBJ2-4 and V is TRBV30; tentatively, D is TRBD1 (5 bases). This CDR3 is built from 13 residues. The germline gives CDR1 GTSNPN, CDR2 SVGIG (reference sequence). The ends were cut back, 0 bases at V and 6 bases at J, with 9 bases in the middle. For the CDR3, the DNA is TGTGCCTGGAGTGTGAAAGGGGCAAACATTCAGTACTTC. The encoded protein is CAWSVKGANIQYF.

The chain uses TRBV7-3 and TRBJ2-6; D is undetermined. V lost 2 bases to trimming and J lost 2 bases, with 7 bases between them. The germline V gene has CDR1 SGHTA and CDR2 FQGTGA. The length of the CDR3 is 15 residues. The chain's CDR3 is CASSLDDAGANVLTF. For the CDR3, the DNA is TGTGCCAGCAGCTTAGATGACGCTGGGGCCAACGTCCTGACTTTC.

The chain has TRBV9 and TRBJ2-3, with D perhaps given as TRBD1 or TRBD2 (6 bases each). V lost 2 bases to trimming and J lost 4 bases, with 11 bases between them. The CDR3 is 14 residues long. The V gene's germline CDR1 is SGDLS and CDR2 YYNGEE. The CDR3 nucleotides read TGTGCCAGCAGCGTCGGGGGCCGCCCAGATACGCAGTATTTT. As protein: CASSVGGRPDTQYF.

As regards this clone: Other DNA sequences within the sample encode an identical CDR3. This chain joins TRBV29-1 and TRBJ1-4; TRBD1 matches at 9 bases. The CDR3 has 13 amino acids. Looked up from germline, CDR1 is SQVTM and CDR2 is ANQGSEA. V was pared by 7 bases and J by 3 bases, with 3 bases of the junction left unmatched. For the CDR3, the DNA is TGCAGCGCGGGGACAGGGCCTAATGAAAAACTGTTTTTT. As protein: CSAGTGPNEKLFF. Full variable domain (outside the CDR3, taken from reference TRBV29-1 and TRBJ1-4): SAVISQKPSRDICQRGTSLTIQCQVDSQVTMMFWYRQQPGQSLTLIATANQGSEATYESGFVIDKFPISRPNLTFSTLTVSNMSPEDSSIYLCSAGTGPNEKLFFGSGTQLSVL.

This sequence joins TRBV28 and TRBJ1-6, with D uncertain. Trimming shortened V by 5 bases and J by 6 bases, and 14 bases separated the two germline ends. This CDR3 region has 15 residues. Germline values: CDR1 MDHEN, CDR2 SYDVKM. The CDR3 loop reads CASSLLVTPNSPLHF. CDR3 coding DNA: TGTGCCAGCAGTCTCCTAGTGACCCCTAATTCACCCCTCCACTTT.

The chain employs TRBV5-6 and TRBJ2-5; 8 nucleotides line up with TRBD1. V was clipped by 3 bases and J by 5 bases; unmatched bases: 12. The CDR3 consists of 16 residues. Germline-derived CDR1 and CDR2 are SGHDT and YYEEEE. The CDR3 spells CASSWTGQGGEETQYF. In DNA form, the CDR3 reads TGTGCCAGCAGCTGGACCGGACAGGGAGGTGAGGAGACCCAGTACTTC.